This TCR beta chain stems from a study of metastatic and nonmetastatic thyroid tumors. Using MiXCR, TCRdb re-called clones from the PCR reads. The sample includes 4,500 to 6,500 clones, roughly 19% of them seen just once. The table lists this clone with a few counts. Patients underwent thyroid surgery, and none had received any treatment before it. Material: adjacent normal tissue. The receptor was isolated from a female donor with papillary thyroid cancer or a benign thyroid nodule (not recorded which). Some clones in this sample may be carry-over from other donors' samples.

The CDR3 region has the DNA TGTGCCAGCAGTTTGACTAGCGGGACTTACAATGAGCAGTTCTTC. It is translated as CASSLTSGTYNEQFF. The rearrangement joins TRBV27 to TRBJ2-1, with 11 bases lining up with TRBD2. With 3 bases clipped from V and 4 bases from J, the junction kept 2 bases outside the gene matches. The germline CDR1 and CDR2 sequences are MNHEY and SMNVEV (reference sequence). This CDR3 region has 15 residues.